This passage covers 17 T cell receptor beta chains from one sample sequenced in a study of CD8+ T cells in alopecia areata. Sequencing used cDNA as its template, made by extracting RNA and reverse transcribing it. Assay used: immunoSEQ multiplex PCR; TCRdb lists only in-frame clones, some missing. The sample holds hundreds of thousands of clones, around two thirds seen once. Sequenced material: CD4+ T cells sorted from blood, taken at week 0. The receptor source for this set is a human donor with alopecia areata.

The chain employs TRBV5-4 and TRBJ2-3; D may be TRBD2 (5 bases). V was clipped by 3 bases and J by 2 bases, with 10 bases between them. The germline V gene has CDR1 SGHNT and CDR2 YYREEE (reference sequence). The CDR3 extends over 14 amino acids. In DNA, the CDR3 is TGTGCCAGCAGCTCCGGACTGATCACAGATACGCAGTATTTT. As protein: CASSSGLITDTQYF.

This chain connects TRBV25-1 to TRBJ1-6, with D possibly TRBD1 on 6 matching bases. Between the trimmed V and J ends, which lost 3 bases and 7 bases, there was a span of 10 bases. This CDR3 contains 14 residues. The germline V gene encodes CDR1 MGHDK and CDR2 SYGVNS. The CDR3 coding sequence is TGTGCCAGCAGTGATATGGACAGAAATTCACCCCTCCACTTT. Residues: CASSDMDRNSPLHF.

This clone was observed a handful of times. CDR3 region: CASNLAGGRDEQFF. The CDR3 DNA is TGTGCCAGCAACTTGGCGGGGGGGCGTGATGAGCAGTTCTTC. The chain couples TRBV25-1 to TRBJ2-1, with TRBD2 matching over 9 bases. This CDR3 contains 14 residues. V trimming: 7 bases; J trimming: 8 bases; junction bases outside the gene matches: 9. The germline V gene has CDR1 MGHDK and CDR2 SYGVNS.

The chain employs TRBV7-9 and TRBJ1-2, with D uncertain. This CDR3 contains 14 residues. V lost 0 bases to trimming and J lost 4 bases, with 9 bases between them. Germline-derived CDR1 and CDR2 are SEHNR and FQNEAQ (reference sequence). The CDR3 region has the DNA TGTGCCAGCAGCTTAGCGCTAACAACCTATGGCTACACCTTC. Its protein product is CASSLALTTYGYTF. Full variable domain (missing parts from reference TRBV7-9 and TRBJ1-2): DTGVSQNPRHKITKRGQNVTFRCDPISEHNRLYWYRQTLGQGPEFLTYFQNEAQLEKSRLLSDRFSAERPKGSFSTLEIQRTEQGDSAMYLCASSLALTTYGYTFGSGTRLTVV.

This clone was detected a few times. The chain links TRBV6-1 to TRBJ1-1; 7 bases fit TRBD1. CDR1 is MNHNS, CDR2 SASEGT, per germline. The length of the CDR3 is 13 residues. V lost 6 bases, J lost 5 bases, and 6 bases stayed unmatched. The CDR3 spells CASSQGVWTEAFF. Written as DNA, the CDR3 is TGTGCCAGCAGCCAGGGGGTCTGGACTGAAGCTTTCTTT.

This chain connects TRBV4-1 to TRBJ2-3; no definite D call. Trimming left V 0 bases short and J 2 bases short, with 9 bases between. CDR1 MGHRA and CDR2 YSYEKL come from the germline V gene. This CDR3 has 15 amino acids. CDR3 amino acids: CASSQEVAATDTQYF. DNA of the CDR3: TGCGCCAGCAGCCAAGAAGTCGCTGCCACAGATACGCAGTATTTT.

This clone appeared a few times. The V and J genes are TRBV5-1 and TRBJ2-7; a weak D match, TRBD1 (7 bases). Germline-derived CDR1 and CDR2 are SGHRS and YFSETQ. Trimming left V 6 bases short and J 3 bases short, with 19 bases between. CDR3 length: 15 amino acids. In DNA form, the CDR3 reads TGCGCCAGCACTAGGGACTCCCAGGGGGTCTACGAGCAGTACTTC. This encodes CASTRDSQGVYEQYF.

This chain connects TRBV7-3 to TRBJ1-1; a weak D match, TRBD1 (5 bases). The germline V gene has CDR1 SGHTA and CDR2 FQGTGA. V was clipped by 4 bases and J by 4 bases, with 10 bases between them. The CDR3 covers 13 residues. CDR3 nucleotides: TGTGCCAGCAGCTCAGACAGAGTCACTGAAGCTTTCTTT. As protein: CASSSDRVTEAFF.

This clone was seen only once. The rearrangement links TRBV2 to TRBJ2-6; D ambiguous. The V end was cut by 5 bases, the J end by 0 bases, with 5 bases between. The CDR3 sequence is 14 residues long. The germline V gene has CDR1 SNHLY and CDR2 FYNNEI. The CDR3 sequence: CASSRLSGANVLTF. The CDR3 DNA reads TGTGCCAGCAGTAGACTCTCTGGGGCCAACGTCCTGACTTTC.

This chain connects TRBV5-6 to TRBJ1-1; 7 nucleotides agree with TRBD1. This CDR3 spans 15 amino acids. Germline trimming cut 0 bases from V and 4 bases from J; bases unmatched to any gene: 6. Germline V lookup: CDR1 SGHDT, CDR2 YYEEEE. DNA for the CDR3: TGTGCCAGCAGCTTGGTGGCAGGGGGATCCACTGAAGCTTTCTTT. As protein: CASSLVAGGSTEAFF.

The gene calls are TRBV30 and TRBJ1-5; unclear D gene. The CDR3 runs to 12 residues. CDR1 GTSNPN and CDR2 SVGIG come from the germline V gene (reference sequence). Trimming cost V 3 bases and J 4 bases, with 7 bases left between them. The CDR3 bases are TGTGCCTGGAGCTTAGGGAATCAGCCCCAGCATTTT. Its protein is CAWSLGNQPQHF.

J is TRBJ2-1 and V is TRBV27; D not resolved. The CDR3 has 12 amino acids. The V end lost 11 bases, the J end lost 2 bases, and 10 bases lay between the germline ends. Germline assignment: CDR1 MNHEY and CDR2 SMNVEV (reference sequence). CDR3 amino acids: CARPPAYNEQFF. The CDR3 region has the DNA TGTGCCCGACCCCCAGCCTACAATGAGCAGTTCTTC.

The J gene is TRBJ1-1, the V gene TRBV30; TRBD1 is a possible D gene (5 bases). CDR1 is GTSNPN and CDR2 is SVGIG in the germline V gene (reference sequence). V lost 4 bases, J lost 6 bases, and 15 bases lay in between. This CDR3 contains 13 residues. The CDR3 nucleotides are TGTGCCTGGACTTGGGGGATTGGCCCTGAAGCTTTCTTT. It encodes CAWTWGIGPEAFF.

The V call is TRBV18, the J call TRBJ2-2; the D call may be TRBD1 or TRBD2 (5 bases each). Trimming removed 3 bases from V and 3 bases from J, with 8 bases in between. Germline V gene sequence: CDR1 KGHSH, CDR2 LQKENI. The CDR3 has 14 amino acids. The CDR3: CASSPGTYTGELFF. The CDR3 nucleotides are TGTGCCAGCTCACCCGGGACCTACACCGGGGAGCTGTTTTTT.

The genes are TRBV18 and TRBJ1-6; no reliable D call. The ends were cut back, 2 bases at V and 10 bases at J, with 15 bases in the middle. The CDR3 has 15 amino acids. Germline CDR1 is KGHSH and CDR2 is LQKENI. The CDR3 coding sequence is TGTGCCAGCTCACCAAGAGACCCCTCCCTCTCACCCCTCCACTTT. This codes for CASSPRDPSLSPLHF.

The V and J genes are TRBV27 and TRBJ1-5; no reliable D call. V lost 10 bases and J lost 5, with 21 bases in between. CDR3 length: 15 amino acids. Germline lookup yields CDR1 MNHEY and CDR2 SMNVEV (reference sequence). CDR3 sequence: CATGSALNPDQPQHF. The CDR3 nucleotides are TGTGCCACCGGGTCGGCCCTTAACCCCGATCAGCCCCAGCATTTT.

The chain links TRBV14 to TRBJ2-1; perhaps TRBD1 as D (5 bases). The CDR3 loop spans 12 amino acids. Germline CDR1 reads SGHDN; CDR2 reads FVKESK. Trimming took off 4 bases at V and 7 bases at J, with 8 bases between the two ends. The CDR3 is CASSPQGNEQFF. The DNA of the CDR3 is TGTGCCAGCAGCCCGCAGGGTAATGAGCAGTTCTTC.